This TCR beta chain was captured in a study of neoadjuvant anti-PD-1 for oral cavity cancer. Study as a whole: Around day 43, patients without progression received a fourth nivolumab dose before surgery. Findings and caveats of the study: Treg/Th17 ratio rose with pretreatment blood and fell with post-treatment tumor TCRbeta clonality.

This clone was picked up one time. No antigen is known for it. As for time point: after neoadjuvant nivolumab, at surgical resection. These newly diagnosed stage II-IVA oral cavity squamous cell carcinoma patients had no prior systemic or radiation treatment. Cohort: HPV-negative, locally advanced oral cavity squamous cell carcinoma patients. The data were produced by immunoSEQ multiplex PCR, yet TCRdb's version contains in-frame clones alone and is incomplete. Here the sample spans tens of thousands of clones, 70% to 90% being singletons. The V end lost 7 bases, the J end lost 3 bases, and 28 bases lay between the germline ends. The CDR3 is 18 residues long. Per germline, CDR1 SNHLY and CDR2 FYNNEI.

This receptor was taken from a person between 35 and 79 years old with oral cavity squamous cell carcinoma. The sample in question was PBMCs, obtained after nivolumab (anti-PD-1) treatment. The chain recombines TRBV2 with TRBJ2-7; perhaps TRBD1 as D (6 bases). The CDR3 is CASKEVTGADTFFYEQYF. Written as DNA, the CDR3 is TGTGCCAGCAAGGAGGTGACAGGAGCGGACACGTTTTTCTACGAGCAGTACTTC.